The clone carrying this TCR beta chain was recorded a few times. MiXCR was run by TCRdb on the RT-PCR reads, yielding one entry per CDR3 protein. Of a few hundred thousand distinct CDR3 sequences in the sample, 12% to 15% were seen once. This CDR3 is 13 amino acids long. V lost 3 bases and J 6 bases, leaving 10 bases between the germline ends. Germline V CDR1 and CDR2: LNHNV, YYDKDF (reference sequence). The data belong to a study of response to subunit inactivated influenza vaccine. This sample comprised PBMCs from blood, obtained about 12 days after vaccination. The J gene is TRBJ2-3, the V gene TRBV15; the D gene could be TRBD1 or TRBD2 (5 bases each). The TCR was taken from a man aged 50 or older who received an inactivated influenza vaccine. CDR3 amino acids: CATSSSWGDTQYF. CDR3 DNA sequence: TGTGCCACCAGCAGTTCTTGGGGGGATACGCAGTATTTT.